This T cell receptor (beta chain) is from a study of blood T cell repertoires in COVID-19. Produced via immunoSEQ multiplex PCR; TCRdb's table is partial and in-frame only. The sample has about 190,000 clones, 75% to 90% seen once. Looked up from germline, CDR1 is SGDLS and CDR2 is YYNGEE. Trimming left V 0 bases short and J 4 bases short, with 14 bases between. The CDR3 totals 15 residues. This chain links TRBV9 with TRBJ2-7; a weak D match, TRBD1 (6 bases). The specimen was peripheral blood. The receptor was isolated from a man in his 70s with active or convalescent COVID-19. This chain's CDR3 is CASSVDLGARYEQYF. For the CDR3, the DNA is TGTGCCAGCAGCGTAGATCTGGGGGCGCGGTACGAGCAGTACTTC.